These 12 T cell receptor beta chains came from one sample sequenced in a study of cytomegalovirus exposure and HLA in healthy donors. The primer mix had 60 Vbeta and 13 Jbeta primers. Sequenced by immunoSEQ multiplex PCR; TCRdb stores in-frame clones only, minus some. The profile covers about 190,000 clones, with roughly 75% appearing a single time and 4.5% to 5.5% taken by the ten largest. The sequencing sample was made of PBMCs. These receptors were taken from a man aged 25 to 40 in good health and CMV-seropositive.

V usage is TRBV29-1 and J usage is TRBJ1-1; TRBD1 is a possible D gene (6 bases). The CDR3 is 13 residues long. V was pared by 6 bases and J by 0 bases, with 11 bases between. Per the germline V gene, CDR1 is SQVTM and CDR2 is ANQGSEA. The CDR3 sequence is CSVDRNLNTEAFF. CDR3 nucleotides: TGCAGCGTCGACAGGAACTTGAACACTGAAGCTTTCTTT.

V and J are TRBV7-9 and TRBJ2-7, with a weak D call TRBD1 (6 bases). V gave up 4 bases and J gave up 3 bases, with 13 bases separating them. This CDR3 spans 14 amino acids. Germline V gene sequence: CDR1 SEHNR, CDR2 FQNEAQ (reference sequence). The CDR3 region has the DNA TGTGCCAGCAGCTCCCGGGACAACCACTACGAGCAGTACTTC. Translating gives CASSSRDNHYEQYF.

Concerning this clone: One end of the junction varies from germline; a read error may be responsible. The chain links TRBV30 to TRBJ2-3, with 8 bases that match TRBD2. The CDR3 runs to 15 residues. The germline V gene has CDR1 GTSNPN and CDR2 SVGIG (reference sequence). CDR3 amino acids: CAWEGGTRITDTQYF. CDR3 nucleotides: TGTGCCTGGGAGGGTGGGACTAGAATTACAGATACGCAATATTTT.

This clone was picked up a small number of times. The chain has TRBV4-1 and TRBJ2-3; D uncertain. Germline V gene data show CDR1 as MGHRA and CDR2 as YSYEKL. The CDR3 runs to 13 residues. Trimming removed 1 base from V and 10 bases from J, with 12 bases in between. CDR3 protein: CASSQAVLDSQYF. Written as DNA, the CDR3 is TGCGCCAGCAGCCAAGCGGTGCTAGACTCGCAGTATTTT.

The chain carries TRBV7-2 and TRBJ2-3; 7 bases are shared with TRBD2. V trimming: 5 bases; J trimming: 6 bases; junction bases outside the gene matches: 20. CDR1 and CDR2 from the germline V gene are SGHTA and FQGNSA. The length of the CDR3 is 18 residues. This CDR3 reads CASSPRVTSLRTSDTQYF. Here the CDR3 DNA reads TGTGCCAGCAGCCCGAGGGTGACTAGCTTGCGAACAAGCGATACGCAGTATTTT. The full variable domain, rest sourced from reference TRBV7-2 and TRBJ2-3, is GAGVSQSPSNKVTEKGKDVELRCDPISGHTALYWYRQSLGQGLEFLIYFQGNSAPDKSGLPSDRFSAERTGGSVSTLTIQRTQQEDSAVYLCASSPRVTSLRTSDTQYFGPGTRLTVL.

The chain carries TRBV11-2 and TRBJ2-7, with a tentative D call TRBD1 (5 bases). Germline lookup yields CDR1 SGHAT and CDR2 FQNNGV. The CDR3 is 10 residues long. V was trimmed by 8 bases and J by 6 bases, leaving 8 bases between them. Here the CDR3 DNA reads TGTGCCAGCCTGACAGCCGAGCAGTACTTC. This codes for CASLTAEQYF.

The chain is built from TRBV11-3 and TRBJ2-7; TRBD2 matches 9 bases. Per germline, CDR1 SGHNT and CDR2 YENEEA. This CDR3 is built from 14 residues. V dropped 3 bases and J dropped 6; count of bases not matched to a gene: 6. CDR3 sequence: CASSLHGTSPEQYF. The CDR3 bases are TGTGCCAGCAGCTTGCATGGGACTAGCCCCGAGCAGTACTTC.

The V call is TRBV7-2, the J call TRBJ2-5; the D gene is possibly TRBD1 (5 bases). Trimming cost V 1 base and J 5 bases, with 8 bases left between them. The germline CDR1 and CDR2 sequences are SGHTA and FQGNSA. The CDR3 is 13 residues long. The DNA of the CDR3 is TGTGCCAGCAGCTTAGGCAGGGCGGAGACCCAGTACTTC. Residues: CASSLGRAETQYF.

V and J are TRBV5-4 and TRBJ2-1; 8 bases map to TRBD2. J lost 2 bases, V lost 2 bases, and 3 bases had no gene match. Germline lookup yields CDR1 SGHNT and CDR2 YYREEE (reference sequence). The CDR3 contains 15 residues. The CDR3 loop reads CASSFTGLAYNEQFF. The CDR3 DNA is TGTGCCAGCAGCTTCACGGGACTAGCCTACAATGAGCAGTTCTTC. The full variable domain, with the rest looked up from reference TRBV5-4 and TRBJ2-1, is ETGVTQSPTHLIKTRGQQVTLRCSSQSGHNTVSWYQQALGQGPQFIFQYYREEENGRGNFPPRFSGLQFPNYSSELNVNALELDDSALYLCASSFTGLAYNEQFFGPGTRLTVL.

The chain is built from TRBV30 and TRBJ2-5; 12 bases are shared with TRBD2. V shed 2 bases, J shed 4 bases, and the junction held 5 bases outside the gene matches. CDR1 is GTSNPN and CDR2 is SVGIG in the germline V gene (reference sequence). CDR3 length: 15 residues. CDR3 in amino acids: CAWSRGLAGIETQYF. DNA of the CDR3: TGTGCCTGGAGTCGGGGACTAGCGGGTATAGAGACCCAGTACTTC.

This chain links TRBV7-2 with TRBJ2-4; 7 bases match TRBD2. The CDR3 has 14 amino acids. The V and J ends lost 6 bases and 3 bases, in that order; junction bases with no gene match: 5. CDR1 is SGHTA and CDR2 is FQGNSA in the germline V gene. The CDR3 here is CASRKPGGKNIQYF. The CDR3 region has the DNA TGTGCCAGCAGGAAACCGGGGGGCAAAAACATTCAGTACTTC. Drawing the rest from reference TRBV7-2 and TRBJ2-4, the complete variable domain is GAGVSQSPSNKVTEKGKDVELRCDPISGHTALYWYRQSLGQGLEFLIYFQGNSAPDKSGLPSDRFSAERTGGSVSTLTIQRTQQEDSAVYLCASRKPGGKNIQYFGAGTRLSVL.

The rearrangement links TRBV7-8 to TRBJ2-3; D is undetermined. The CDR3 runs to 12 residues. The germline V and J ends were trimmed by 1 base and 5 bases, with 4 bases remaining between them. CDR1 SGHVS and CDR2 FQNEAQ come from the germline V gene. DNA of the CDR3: TGTGCCAGCAGCTTAGTCAGAGATACGCAGTATTTT. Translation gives CASSLVRDTQYF.